The clone carrying this T cell receptor (beta chain) has more than one count but fewer than ten. Its cognate antigen is unknown. The donors, healthy adults who were HIV-negative, had experienced no recent acute infections or vaccinations. Only Caucasian adults living in Nashville, Tennessee made up the donor group. This specimen comes from a study of shared clonotypes between healthy human individuals. General study results and limits: Sampling was confined to blood; repertoires within tissues likely differ.

Investigators spread the genomic DNA of each subset evenly over several immunoSEQ plates. Clones were read by immunoSEQ multiplex PCR, and TCRdb kept only the in-frame ones, dropping some. Here the sample spans 400,000 to 500,000 clones, about 82% being singletons. CDR1 is ENHRY, CDR2 SYGVKD, per germline. The CDR3 contains 11 residues. The V and J ends lost 5 bases and 8 bases respectively, with 6 bases between them. The V and J genes are TRBV10-3 and TRBJ2-2; no definite D call. Sequencing was performed on PBMCs. The clonotype was recovered from a woman aged 40 to 50 in good health. Some clones in this sample may be carry-over from other donors' samples. The CDR3 DNA follows: TGTGCCATCAGTCACGGGGGGGAGCTGTTTTTT. Its protein product is CAISHGGELFF.